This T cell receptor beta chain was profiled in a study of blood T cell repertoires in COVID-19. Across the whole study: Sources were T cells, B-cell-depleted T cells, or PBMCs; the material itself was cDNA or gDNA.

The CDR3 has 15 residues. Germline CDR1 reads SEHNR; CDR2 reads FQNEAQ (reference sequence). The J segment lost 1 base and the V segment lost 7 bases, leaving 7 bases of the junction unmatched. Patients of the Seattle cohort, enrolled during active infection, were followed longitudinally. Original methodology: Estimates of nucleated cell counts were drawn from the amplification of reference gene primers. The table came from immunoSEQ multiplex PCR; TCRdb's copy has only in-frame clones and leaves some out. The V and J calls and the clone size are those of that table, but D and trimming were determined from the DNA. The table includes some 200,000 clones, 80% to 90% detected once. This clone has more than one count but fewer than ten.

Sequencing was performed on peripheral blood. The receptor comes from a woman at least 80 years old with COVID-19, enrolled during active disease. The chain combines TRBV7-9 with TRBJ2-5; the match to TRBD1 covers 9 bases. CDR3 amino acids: CASKRDRVGQETQYF. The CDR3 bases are TGTGCCAGCAAGAGGGACAGGGTCGGCCAAGAGACCCAGTACTTC.